This entry is about one TCR beta chain. Original analysis: Amplification of reference gene primers was used by the study to estimate nucleated cell counts. The assay was immunoSEQ multiplex PCR, and TCRdb's table has in-frame clones only and misses some. V, J and clone size reflect that table, while D and trimming were determined from the DNA. The table has about 110,000 clones, less than 75% seen once. This specimen comes from a study of blood T cell repertoires in COVID-19. Study-level background: T cells, B-cell-depleted T cells, or PBMCs provided the cDNA or gDNA that served as material.

V was cut by 6 bases and J by 3 bases, with 15 bases left in between. From germline, CDR1 is LNHDA and CDR2 SQIVND (reference sequence). CDR3 length equals 15 residues. Sequenced input: peripheral blood. The chain recombines TRBV19 with TRBJ1-5; D may be TRBD1 (5 bases). The TCR was taken from a woman aged 40 to 55 with acute or convalescent COVID-19. CDR3 sequence reads: CASRWDSEDNQPQHF. For the CDR3, the DNA is TGTGCCAGTAGGTGGGACTCGGAGGACAATCAGCCCCAGCATTTT.